The 14 T cell receptor beta chains in this list originate from one sample, sequenced in a study of kidney transplant recipient with SARS-CoV-2 infection. TCRdb re-derived calls from the reads in MiXCR, one entry per CDR3 protein. This sample has 250,000 or so distinct CDR3 sequences; less than 35% occur once, and the top ten carry around 7.8%. The source was a blood sample, collected at baseline and around day 110 from a kidney transplant recipient. These receptor sequences come from a young adult male patient who had COVID-19 and was a kidney transplant recipient. The T cells may come from the graft donor.

This chain connects TRBV5-1 to TRBJ2-3; 8 bases match TRBD1. Germline V gene data show CDR1 as SGHRS and CDR2 as YFSETQ. After removal of 0 bases from V and 2 bases from J, the junction contained 5 bases not matched to a gene. The CDR3 has 16 amino acids. The CDR3 sequence is CASSLGPQGATDTQYF. The CDR3 bases are TGCGCCAGCAGCTTGGGCCCCCAGGGGGCCACAGATACGCAGTATTTT.

This clonotype appeared many times. This chain joins TRBV2 and TRBJ1-5, with D unresolved. The germline gives CDR1 SNHLY, CDR2 FYNNEI. This CDR3 spans 14 amino acids. Trimming left V 4 bases short and J 7 bases short, with 14 bases between. CDR3 sequence reads: CASSVSGLGQPQHF. The CDR3 bases are TGTGCCAGCAGTGTATCGGGGTTAGGGCAGCCCCAGCATTTT.

With respect to this clonotype: At one boundary the junction diverges from the germline segment, which might be a read error. The rearrangement joins TRBV5-6 to TRBJ2-5, with 9 positions matching TRBD2. Per germline, CDR1 SGHDT and CDR2 YYEEEE. CDR3 size: 16 residues. DNA of the CDR3: TGTGCCGGCAGCTTGGCATCTGGCGGGGGGGCAGAGACCCAGTACTTC. Its translation is CAGSLASGGGAETQYF. Variable domain in full (rest from reference TRBV5-6 and TRBJ2-5): DAGVTQSPTHLIKTRGQQVTLRCSPKSGHDTVSWYQQALGQGPQFIFQYYEEEERQRGNFPDRFSGHQFPNYSSELNVNALLLGDSALYLCAGSLASGGGAETQYFGPGTRLLVL.

This clonotype was picked up a small number of times. Just one base apart from a much larger clone, this may be a read error. This chain links TRBV15 with TRBJ1-2; D ambiguous. The germline gives CDR1 LNHNV, CDR2 YYDKDF (reference sequence). CDR3 length equals 17 residues. The CDR3 loop reads CAASTAERCGKTYGYTF. The CDR3 DNA follows: TGTGCCGCCAGCACGGCAGAAAGGTGTGGAAAGACCTATGGCTACACCTTC.

Regarding this clonotype: A much larger clone lies one base from this, so it may be a read error. The rearrangement joins TRBV20-1 to TRBJ1-5, with D uncertain. The CDR3 sequence is 13 residues long. CDR1 is DFQATT and CDR2 is SNEGSKA in the germline V gene (reference sequence). CDR3 DNA sequence: TGCAGTACTAGGGTCAATAGCAATCAGCCCCAGCATTTT. Translation gives CSTRVNSNQPQHF.

In its sample, this clonotype was seen many times. This chain uses TRBV20-1 with TRBJ1-4, with no clear D. Germline loops: CDR1 DFQATT, CDR2 SNEGSKA (reference sequence). The CDR3 runs to 12 residues. The CDR3 DNA sequence: TGCGCTCGAGCGGGAACTAATGAAAAACTGTTTTTT. Protein product: CARAGTNEKLFF.

This clonotype was found many times. The rearrangement joins TRBV28 to TRBJ2-2, with TRBD2 matching over 10 bases. From germline, CDR1 is MDHEN and CDR2 SYDVKM. V lost 6 bases and J lost 3; bases outside the gene matches: 10. This CDR3 has 17 amino acids. The CDR3 sequence: CASSPFGLAGDTGELFF. The CDR3 bases are TGTGCCAGCAGCCCCTTTGGCCTAGCGGGAGACACCGGGGAGCTGTTTTTT.

This clonotype showed up many times. V gene TRBV7-2 combines with J gene TRBJ1-2; no clear D gene. The CDR3 has 17 amino acids. Germline V lookup: CDR1 SGHTA, CDR2 FQGNSA. Trimming removed 4 bases at V and 4 bases at J, with 22 bases between. The CDR3 reads CASSSLHRDGKTYGYTF. For the CDR3, the DNA is TGTGCCAGCAGCTCATTGCACAGAGACGGAAAGACCTATGGCTACACCTTC.

This clonotype has ten or more counts. CDR3 amino acids: CASSPPIASEQFF. The CDR3 DNA reads TGTGCCAGCTCACCACCGATTGCCAGTGAGCAGTTCTTC. The rearrangement uses TRBV18 and TRBJ2-1; D uncertain. In germline, CDR1 is KGHSH, CDR2 LQKENI. The CDR3 length is 13 residues. Trimming took 0 bases from V and 9 from J, leaving 9 bases between them.

With regard to this clonotype: A much larger clonotype is one base distant, so this may be a read error. The chain has TRBV11-1 and TRBJ2-6; 9 bases are shared with TRBD2. The last part of the DNA fits TRBJ2-4 better; the J call may be wrong. Germline loops: CDR1 SGHAT, CDR2 FQDESV (reference sequence). The CDR3 contains 16 residues. The CDR3 loop reads CTSSLVAGAGRNIQYF. CDR3 sequence (DNA): TGTACCAGCAGCTTAGTAGCGGGGGCGGGTAGAAACATTCAGTACTTC.

The rearrangement links TRBV11-3 to TRBJ2-1; the D gene is possibly TRBD2 (6 bases). The CDR3 spans 15 residues. Germline loops: CDR1 SGHNT, CDR2 YENEEA. The ends were cut back, 5 bases at V and 1 base at J, with 12 bases in the middle. CDR3 nucleotides: TGTGCCAGCAGCCGGAGGGTAGAGTCCTACAATGAGCAGTTCTTC. It encodes CASSRRVESYNEQFF.

This clonotype was found many times. V gene TRBV19 combines with J gene TRBJ1-6, with 10 bases lining up with TRBD1. This CDR3 region has 14 residues. The germline V gene has CDR1 LNHDA and CDR2 SQIVND (reference sequence). V gave up 4 bases and J gave up 7 bases; unmatched junction bases: 1. The CDR3, as DNA: TGTGCCAGTAGTAGGGACAGGGGAAATTCACCCCTCCACTTT. This translates into CASSRDRGNSPLHF.

This clonotype was observed many times. The V gene is TRBV5-8, the J gene TRBJ1-2; D not resolved. The V end was cut by 7 bases, the J end by 4 bases, with 23 bases between. From germline, CDR1 is SGHTS and CDR2 YDEGEE. The CDR3 totals 16 residues. The chain's CDR3 is CASCLIHPRKTYGYTF. Written as DNA, the CDR3 is TGTGCCAGCTGTCTCATTCATCCACGAAAGACCTATGGCTACACCTTC.

As regards this clonotype: A much larger clone differs from this one at a single base, so this may be a read error. The chain joins TRBV6-1 to TRBJ2-4; weak D call: TRBD1 (7 bases). The CDR3 runs 12 residues. Germline assignment: CDR1 MNHNS and CDR2 SASEGT. CDR3 sequence (DNA): TGTGCCAGCAGTAGGGGGCGGGACGAGCAGAACTTC. Encoded protein: CASSRGRDEQNF.